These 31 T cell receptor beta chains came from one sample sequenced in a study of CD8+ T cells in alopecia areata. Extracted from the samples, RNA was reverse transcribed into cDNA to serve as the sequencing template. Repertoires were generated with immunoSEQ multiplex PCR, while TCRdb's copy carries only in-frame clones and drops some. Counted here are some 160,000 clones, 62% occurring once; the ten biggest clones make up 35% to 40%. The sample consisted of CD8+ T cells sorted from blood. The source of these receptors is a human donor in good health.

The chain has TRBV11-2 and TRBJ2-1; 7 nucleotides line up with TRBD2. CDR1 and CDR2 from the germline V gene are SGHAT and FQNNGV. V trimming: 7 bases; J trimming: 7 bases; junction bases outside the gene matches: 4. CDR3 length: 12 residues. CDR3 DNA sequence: TGTGCCAGCACCCCAGCGGGGAATGAGCAGTTCTTC. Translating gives CASTPAGNEQFF.

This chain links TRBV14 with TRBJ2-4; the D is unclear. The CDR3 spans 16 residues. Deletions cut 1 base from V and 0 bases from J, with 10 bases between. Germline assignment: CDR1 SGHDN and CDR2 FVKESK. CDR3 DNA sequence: TGTGCCAGCAGCCAAGCGGCTACGCTAGCCAAAAACATTCAGTACTTC. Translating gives CASSQAATLAKNIQYF.

The DNA for the CDR3 is TGTGCCAGCAGCTTAGGACTTCGCACAGATACGCAGTATTTT. Encoded protein: CASSLGLRTDTQYF. This chain connects TRBV13 to TRBJ2-3, with no clear D. The germline V gene encodes CDR1 PRHDT and CDR2 FYEKMQ (reference sequence). Trimming pared 0 bases from V and 1 base from J, leaving 5 bases between. The CDR3 contains 14 residues.

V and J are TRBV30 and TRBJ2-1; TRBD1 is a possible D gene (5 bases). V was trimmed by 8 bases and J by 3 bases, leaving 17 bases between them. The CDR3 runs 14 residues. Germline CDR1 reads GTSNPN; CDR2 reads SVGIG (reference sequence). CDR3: CAGQPDGNYNEQFF. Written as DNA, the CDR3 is TGTGCCGGACAACCTGACGGAAACTACAATGAGCAGTTCTTC.

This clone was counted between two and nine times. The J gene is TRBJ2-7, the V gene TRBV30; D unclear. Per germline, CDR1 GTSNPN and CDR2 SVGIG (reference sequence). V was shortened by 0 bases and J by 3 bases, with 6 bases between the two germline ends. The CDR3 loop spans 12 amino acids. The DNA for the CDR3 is TGTGCCTGGAGTGTATTTCACTACGAGCAGTACTTC. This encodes CAWSVFHYEQYF. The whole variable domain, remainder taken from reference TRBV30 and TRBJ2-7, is SQTIHQWPATLVQPVGSPLSLECTVEGTSNPNLYWYRQAAGRGLQLLFYSVGIGQISSEVPQNLSASRPQDRQFILSSKKLLLSDSGFYLCAWSVFHYEQYFGPGTRLTVT.

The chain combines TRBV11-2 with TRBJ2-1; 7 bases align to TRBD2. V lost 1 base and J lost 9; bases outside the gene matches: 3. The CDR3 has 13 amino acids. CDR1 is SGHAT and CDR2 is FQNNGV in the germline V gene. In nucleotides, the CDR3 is TGTGCCAGCAGCTTAGGAACGGGAGGTGAGCAGTTCTTC. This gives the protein CASSLGTGGEQFF.

The CDR3 nucleotides read TGTGCCAGCAGCCCCTTGGCATCCTCTCAGCCCCAGCATTTT. This translates into CASSPLASSQPQHF. V is TRBV27 and J is TRBJ1-5; D remains ambiguous. The CDR3 is 14 amino acids. Trimming took off 6 bases at V and 6 bases at J, with 15 bases between the two ends. The germline gives CDR1 MNHEY, CDR2 SMNVEV (reference sequence).

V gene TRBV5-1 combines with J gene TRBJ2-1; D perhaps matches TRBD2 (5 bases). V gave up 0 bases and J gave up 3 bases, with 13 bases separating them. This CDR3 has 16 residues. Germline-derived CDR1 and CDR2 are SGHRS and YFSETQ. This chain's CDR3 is CASSLEAAARYNEQFF. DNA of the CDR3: TGCGCCAGCAGCTTGGAGGCAGCGGCCCGCTACAATGAGCAGTTCTTC.

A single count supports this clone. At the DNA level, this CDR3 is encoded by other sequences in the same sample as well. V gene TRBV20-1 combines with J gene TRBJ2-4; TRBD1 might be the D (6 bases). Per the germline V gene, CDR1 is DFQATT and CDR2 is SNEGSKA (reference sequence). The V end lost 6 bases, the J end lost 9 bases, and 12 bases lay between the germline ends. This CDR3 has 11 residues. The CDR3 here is CSAKTGGIQYF. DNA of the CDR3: TGCAGTGCCAAGACAGGTGGCATTCAGTACTTC.

The CDR3 loop reads CASSISFRGNTEAFF. The CDR3, as DNA: TGTGCCAGTAGTATCTCCTTCCGGGGCAACACTGAAGCTTTCTTT. The chain combines TRBV19 with TRBJ1-1; the D gene is possibly TRBD1 (5 bases). The V gene's germline CDR1 is LNHDA and CDR2 SQIVND (reference sequence). There are 15 residues in the CDR3. V gave up 3 bases and J gave up 2 bases, with 13 bases separating them.

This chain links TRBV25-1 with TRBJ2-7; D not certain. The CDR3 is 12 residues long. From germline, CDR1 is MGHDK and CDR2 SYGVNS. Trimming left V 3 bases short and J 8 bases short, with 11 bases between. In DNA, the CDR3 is TGTGCCAGCAGTGAGGGCGGTAATAAGCAGTACTTC. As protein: CASSEGGNKQYF.

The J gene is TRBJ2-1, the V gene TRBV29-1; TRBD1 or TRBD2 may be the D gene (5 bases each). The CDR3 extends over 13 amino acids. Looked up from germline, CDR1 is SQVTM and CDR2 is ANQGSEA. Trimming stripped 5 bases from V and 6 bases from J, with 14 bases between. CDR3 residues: CSVPHGTTNEQFF. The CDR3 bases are TGCAGCGTTCCACATGGGACGACCAATGAGCAGTTCTTC.

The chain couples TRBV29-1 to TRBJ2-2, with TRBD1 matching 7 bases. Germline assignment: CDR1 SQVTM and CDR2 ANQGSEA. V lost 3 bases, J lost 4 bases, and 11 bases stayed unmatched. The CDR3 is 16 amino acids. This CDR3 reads CSVDLLGGSGTGELFF. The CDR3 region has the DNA TGCAGCGTTGACCTTCTAGGGGGCTCGGGCACCGGGGAGCTGTTTTTT.

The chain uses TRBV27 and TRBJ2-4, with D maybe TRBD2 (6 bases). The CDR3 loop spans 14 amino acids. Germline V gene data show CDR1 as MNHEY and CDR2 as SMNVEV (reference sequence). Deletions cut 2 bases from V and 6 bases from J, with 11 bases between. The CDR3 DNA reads TGTGCCAGCAGTTTAATGCGGGACGGAAACATTCAGTACTTC. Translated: CASSLMRDGNIQYF.

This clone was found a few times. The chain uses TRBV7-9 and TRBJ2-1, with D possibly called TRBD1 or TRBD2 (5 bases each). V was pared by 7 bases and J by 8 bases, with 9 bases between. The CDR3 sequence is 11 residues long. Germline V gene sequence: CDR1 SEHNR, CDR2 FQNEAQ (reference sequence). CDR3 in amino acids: CASTMGDEQFF. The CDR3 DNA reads TGTGCCAGCACCATGGGGGATGAGCAGTTCTTC.

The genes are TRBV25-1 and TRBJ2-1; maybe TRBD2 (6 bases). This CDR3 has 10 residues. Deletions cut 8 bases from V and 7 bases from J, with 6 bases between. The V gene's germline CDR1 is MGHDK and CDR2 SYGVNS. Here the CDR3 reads CASGGNEQFF. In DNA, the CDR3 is TGTGCCAGCGGGGGGAATGAGCAGTTCTTC.

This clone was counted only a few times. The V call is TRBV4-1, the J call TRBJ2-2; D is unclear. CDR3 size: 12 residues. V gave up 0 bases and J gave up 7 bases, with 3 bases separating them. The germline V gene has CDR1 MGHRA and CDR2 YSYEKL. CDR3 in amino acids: CASSQERGELFF. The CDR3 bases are TGCGCCAGCAGCCAAGAACGCGGGGAGCTGTTTTTT.

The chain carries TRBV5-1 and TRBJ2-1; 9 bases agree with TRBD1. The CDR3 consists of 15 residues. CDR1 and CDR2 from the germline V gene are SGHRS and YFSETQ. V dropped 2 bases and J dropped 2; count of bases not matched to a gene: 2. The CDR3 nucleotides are TGCGCCAGCAGCTTTACAGGGGGCGCCTACAATGAGCAGTTCTTC. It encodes CASSFTGGAYNEQFF.

This CDR3 reads CASSRMGSSEAFF. For the CDR3, the DNA is TGTGCCAGCAGCAGAATGGGGAGCTCTGAAGCTTTCTTT. The rearrangement joins TRBV9 to TRBJ1-1; no clear D. Between the trimmed V and J ends, which lost 4 bases and 6 bases, there was a span of 13 bases. The CDR3 totals 13 residues. The germline V gene has CDR1 SGDLS and CDR2 YYNGEE.

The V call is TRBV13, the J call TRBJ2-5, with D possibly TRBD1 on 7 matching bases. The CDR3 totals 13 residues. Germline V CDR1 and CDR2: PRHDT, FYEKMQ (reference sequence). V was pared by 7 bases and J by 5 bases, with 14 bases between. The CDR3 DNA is TGTGCCAGCACCCTCAGGGGGGACGAGACCCAGTACTTC. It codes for CASTLRGDETQYF.

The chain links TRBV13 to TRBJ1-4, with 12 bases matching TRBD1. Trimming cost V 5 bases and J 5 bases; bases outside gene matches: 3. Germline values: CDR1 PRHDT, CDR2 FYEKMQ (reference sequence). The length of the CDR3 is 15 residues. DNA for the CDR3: TGTGCCAGCAGCCCTGGGACAGGGGGCAATGAAAAACTGTTTTTT. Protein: CASSPGTGGNEKLFF.

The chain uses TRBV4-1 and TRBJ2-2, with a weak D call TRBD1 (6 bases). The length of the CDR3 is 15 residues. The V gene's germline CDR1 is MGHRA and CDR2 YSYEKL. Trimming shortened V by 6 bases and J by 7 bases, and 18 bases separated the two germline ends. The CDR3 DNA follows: TGCGCCAGCAGTCGAAGGACCCAGGGGAGCGGGGAGCTGTTTTTT. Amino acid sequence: CASSRRTQGSGELFF.

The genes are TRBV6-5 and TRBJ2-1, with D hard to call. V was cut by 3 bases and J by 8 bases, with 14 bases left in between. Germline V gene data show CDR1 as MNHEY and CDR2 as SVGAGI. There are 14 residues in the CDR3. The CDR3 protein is CASSYDLYVHEQFF. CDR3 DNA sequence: TGTGCCAGCAGTTATGATCTCTACGTCCATGAGCAGTTCTTC.

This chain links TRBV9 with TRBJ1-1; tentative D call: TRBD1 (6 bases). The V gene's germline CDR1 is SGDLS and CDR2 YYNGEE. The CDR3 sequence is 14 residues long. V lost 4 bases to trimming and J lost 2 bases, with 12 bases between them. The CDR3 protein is CASSRGDVNTEAFF. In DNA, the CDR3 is TGTGCCAGCAGCAGGGGGGACGTCAACACTGAAGCTTTCTTT. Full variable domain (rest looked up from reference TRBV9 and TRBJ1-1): DSGVTQTPKHLITATGQRVTLRCSPRSGDLSVYWYQQSLDQGLQFLIQYYNGEERAKGNILERFSAQQFPDLHSELNLSSLELGDSALYFCASSRGDVNTEAFFGQGTRLTVV.

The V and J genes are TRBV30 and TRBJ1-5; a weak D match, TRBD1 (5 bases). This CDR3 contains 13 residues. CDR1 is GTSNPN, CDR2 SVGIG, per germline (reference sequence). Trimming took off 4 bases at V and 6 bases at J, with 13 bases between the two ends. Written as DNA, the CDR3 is TGTGCCTGGACCCTCGGGGGTTCTCAGCCCCAGCATTTT. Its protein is CAWTLGGSQPQHF.

The CDR3 bases are TGTGCCAGCTCACCATGGGGGCCTGGGGCCAACGTCCTGACTTTC. Encoded protein: CASSPWGPGANVLTF. V usage is TRBV18 and J usage is TRBJ2-6; tentatively, D is TRBD1 (6 bases). The CDR3 runs 15 residues. Trimming shortened V by 2 bases and J by 2 bases, and 7 bases separated the two germline ends. Looked up from germline, CDR1 is KGHSH and CDR2 is LQKENI.

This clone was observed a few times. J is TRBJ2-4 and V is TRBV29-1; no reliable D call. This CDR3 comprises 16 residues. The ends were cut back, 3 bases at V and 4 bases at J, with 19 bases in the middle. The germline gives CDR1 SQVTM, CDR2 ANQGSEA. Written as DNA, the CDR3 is TGCAGCGTTGAGGTCTGGCACGAAAGGATTAAAAACATTCAGTACTTC. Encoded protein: CSVEVWHERIKNIQYF.

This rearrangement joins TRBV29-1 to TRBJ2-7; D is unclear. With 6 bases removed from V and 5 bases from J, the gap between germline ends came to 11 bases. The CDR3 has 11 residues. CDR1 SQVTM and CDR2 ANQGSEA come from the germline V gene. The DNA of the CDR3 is TGCAGCGTCCCCGGGCGGCACGAGCAGTACTTC. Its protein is CSVPGRHEQYF.

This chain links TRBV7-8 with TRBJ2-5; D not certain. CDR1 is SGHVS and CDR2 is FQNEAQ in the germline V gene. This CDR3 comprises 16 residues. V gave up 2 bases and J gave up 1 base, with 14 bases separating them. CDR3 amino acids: CASSLFKGIFQETQYF. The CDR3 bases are TGTGCCAGCAGCTTATTCAAGGGCATTTTCCAAGAGACCCAGTACTTC. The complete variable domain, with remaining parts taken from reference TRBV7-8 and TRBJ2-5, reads GAGVSQSPRYKVAKRGQDVALRCDPISGHVSLFWYQQALGQGPEFLTYFQNEAQLDKSGLPSDRFFAERPEGSVSTLKIQRTQQEDSAVYLCASSLFKGIFQETQYFGPGTRLLVL.

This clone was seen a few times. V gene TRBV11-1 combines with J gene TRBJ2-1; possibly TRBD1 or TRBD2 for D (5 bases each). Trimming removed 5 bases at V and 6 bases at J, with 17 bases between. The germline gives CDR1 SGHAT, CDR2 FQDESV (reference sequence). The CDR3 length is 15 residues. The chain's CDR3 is CASSETSLGTNEQFF. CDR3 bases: TGTGCCAGCAGCGAGACTTCCCTGGGGACCAATGAGCAGTTCTTC.

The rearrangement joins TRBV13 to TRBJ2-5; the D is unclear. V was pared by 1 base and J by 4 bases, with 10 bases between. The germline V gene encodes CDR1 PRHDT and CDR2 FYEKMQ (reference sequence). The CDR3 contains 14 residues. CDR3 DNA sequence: TGTGCCAGCAGCTTAGATGGGGATGGAGAGACCCAGTACTTC. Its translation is CASSLDGDGETQYF.